These 5 T cell receptor beta chains were sequenced from one sample in a study of blood T cell repertoires in COVID-19. Profiling relied on immunoSEQ multiplex PCR, and the TCRdb table lists in-frame clones only, not all of them. The data show some 400,000 clones, more than 75% seen once. The specimen sequenced was peripheral blood. Receptors originate from a human donor with acute or convalescent COVID-19. The donor label of this sample is uncertain.

This clone was seen a few times. The chain joins TRBV6-1 to TRBJ2-1; possible D gene TRBD2, 6 bases. This CDR3 is 14 amino acids long. Trimming took 1 base from V and 7 from J, leaving 11 bases between them. The germline V gene has CDR1 MNHNS and CDR2 SASEGT. The CDR3 sequence: CASSEGTGRNEQFF. The CDR3 bases are TGTGCCAGCAGTGAAGGGACGGGGAGGAATGAGCAGTTCTTC.

The chain links TRBV12-3 or TRBV12-4 to TRBJ2-7, with a possible D match to TRBD1 (6 bases). The CDR3 consists of 12 residues. V lost 6 bases, J lost 1 base, and 7 bases lay in between. Written as DNA, the CDR3 is TGTGCCAGCAGAGGACAGTCCTACGAGCAGTACTTC. The encoded protein is CASRGQSYEQYF.

The J gene is TRBJ2-1, the V gene TRBV27; 8 bases are a match to TRBD1. Germline assignment: CDR1 MNHEY and CDR2 SMNVEV (reference sequence). V lost 6 bases, J lost 6 bases, and 7 bases stayed unmatched. This CDR3 region has 14 residues. The CDR3 loop is CASSPGTGGNEQFF. The CDR3 DNA reads TGTGCCAGCAGCCCTGGTACAGGGGGCAATGAGCAGTTCTTC.

This clone showed up just a few times. J is TRBJ1-5 and V is TRBV3-1 (or the pseudogene TRBV3-2); tentatively, D is TRBD1 (5 bases). CDR1 is LGHDT and CDR2 is YNNKEL in the germline V gene (reference sequence). V gave up 4 bases and J gave up 9 bases, with 16 bases separating them. The CDR3 runs 14 residues. The CDR3 sequence: CASSPLGGSSPQHF. DNA of the CDR3: TGTGCCAGCAGCCCCCTCGGGGGGTCGTCGCCCCAGCATTTT.

The CDR3 spells CASSVAVGLEQFF. The CDR3 region has the DNA TGTGCCAGCAGCGTAGCTGTAGGACTCGAGCAGTTCTTC. The rearrangement links TRBV9 to TRBJ2-1, with a weak D call TRBD2 (5 bases). Trimming removed 0 bases from V and 10 bases from J, with 11 bases in between. Germline CDR1 reads SGDLS; CDR2 reads YYNGEE. There are 13 residues in the CDR3.